The 31 T cell receptor beta chains below were found in one sample sequenced in a study of beta chain features in type 1 diabetes. Reverse transcription of all isolated RNA meant that expressed TCRB transcripts were sequenced. Produced via immunoSEQ multiplex PCR; TCRdb's table is partial and in-frame only. The table includes about 210,000 clones, under 13% detected once. The sample consisted of central memory CD4+ T cells from blood. These receptors were collected from a man aged 18 to 29 in good health.

The chain couples TRBV7-2 to TRBJ2-1; possibly TRBD1 for D (6 bases). The CDR3 length is 13 residues. V shed 4 bases and J shed 9 bases, with 13 bases lying between them. Germline CDR1 reads SGHTA; CDR2 reads FQGNSA. The DNA for the CDR3 is TGTGCCAGCAGCTCCAACAGGGTTGGTGAGCAGTTCTTC. Protein sequence: CASSSNRVGEQFF.

This clone turned up a few times. This chain links TRBV4-1 with TRBJ2-5, with a weak D call TRBD2 (5 bases). With 4 bases removed from V and 0 bases from J, the gap between germline ends came to 18 bases. The CDR3 covers 17 residues. Germline V gene data show CDR1 as MGHRA and CDR2 as YSYEKL. CDR3 nucleotide sequence: TGCGCCAGCAGCCGAACACCTCCGGGGAATGACCAAGAGACCCAGTACTTC. Amino acid sequence: CASSRTPPGNDQETQYF.

The J gene is TRBJ2-7, the V gene TRBV29-1; D is ambiguous. The CDR3 totals 11 residues. The V gene's germline CDR1 is SQVTM and CDR2 ANQGSEA. Trimming took 1 base from V and 3 from J, leaving 4 bases between them. CDR3 bases: TGCAGCGTTGAAGTAAACTACGAGCAGTACTTC. This sequence encodes CSVEVNYEQYF.

This clone was recorded many times. CDR3 nucleotides: TGTGCCAGCAGCCGGGGACTAGCGGGACGCACAGATACGCAGTATTTT. This translates into CASSRGLAGRTDTQYF. The chain has TRBV7-2 and TRBJ2-3; 13 bases fit TRBD2. V lost 5 bases, J lost 1 base, and 3 bases stayed unmatched. The CDR3 is 16 residues long. The germline gives CDR1 SGHTA, CDR2 FQGNSA.

This clone was observed a handful of times. The chain combines TRBV28 with TRBJ1-4; no reliable D call. Germline lookup yields CDR1 MDHEN and CDR2 SYDVKM. The CDR3 loop spans 16 amino acids. The germline V and J ends were trimmed by 1 base and 2 bases, with 11 bases remaining between them. This CDR3 reads CASSLLSGITNEKLFF. The CDR3 bases are TGTGCCAGCAGTTTATTGTCGGGGATCACTAATGAAAAACTGTTTTTT.

The CDR3 region is CASSLWGEGPSSYEQYF. DNA for the CDR3: TGTGCCAGCAGTTTATGGGGCGAGGGGCCGAGCTCCTACGAGCAGTACTTC. The chain links TRBV28 to TRBJ2-7; the D gene could be TRBD1 or TRBD2 (5 bases each). This CDR3 spans 17 amino acids. V shed 0 bases and J shed 0 bases, with 15 bases lying between them. Germline V gene data show CDR1 as MDHEN and CDR2 as SYDVKM.

This clone has just a few counts. J is TRBJ2-5 and V is TRBV7-2, with 10 bases matching TRBD2. V was pared by 2 bases and J by 5 bases, with 8 bases of the junction left unmatched. Germline V lookup: CDR1 SGHTA, CDR2 FQGNSA. This CDR3 region has 16 residues. CDR3 region: CASSLLASGSGETQYF. CDR3 DNA: TGTGCCAGCAGCTTATTGGCTAGCGGGAGCGGGGAGACCCAGTACTTC.

The chain links TRBV7-2 to TRBJ2-5; D may be TRBD1 (5 bases). The V end lost 1 base, the J end lost 2 bases, and 11 bases lay between the germline ends. From germline, CDR1 is SGHTA and CDR2 FQGNSA. The CDR3 sequence is 15 residues long. CDR3 sequence (DNA): TGTGCCAGCAGCTTAGGGGGCCAAGTACAAGAGACCCAGTACTTC. It specifies CASSLGGQVQETQYF.

This clone was detected a few times. V gene TRBV19 combines with J gene TRBJ1-5, with 10 nucleotides matching TRBD1. This CDR3 is built from 18 residues. J was trimmed by 4 bases and V by 5 bases; bases with no gene match: 14. The germline gives CDR1 LNHDA, CDR2 SQIVND (reference sequence). The CDR3 DNA sequence: TGTGCCAGTAGTCCGGCGGGACAGGGGCCCTTTCCGAATCAGCCCCAGCATTTT. This sequence encodes CASSPAGQGPFPNQPQHF. Looking up the rest from reference TRBV19 and TRBJ1-5 gives the full variable domain: DGGITQSPKYLFRKEGQNVTLSCEQNLNHDAMYWYRQDPGQGLRLIYYSQIVNDFQKGDIAEGYSVSREKKESFPLTVTSAQKNPTAFYLCASSPAGQGPFPNQPQHFGDGTRLSIL.

Details on this clone: The junction does not match germline at one end; this may be a read error. The chain joins TRBV10-1 to TRBJ2-4; D remains ambiguous. Germline lookup yields CDR1 WNHNN and CDR2 SYGVQD (reference sequence). This CDR3 region has 10 residues. The CDR3: CASRLGRQDF. The CDR3 DNA is TGCGCCAGCAGACTCGGACGTCAGGACTTC.

In its sample, this clone was seen a few times. This chain connects TRBV6-6 to TRBJ2-5, with a possible D match to TRBD2 (6 bases). Germline CDR1 is MNHNY and CDR2 is SVGAGI (reference sequence). CDR3 length: 12 amino acids. Trimming pared 8 bases from V and 4 bases from J, leaving 11 bases between. CDR3 amino acids: CASQPAGETQYF. DNA of the CDR3: TGTGCCAGCCAGCCAGCGGGAGAGACCCAGTACTTC.

In this sample, this clone turned up many times. The chain links TRBV29-1 to TRBJ2-1; D not certain. The CDR3 runs to 13 residues. Trimming pared 4 bases from V and 0 bases from J, leaving 7 bases between. Germline V gene lookup returns CDR1 SQVTM and CDR2 ANQGSEA. CDR3 in DNA: TGCAGCGTTGGCGCAAGCTCCTACAATGAGCAGTTCTTC. It codes for CSVGASSYNEQFF.

Only a few counts were recorded for this clone. The chain joins TRBV5-4 to TRBJ1-1, with a possible D match to TRBD1 (5 bases). Germline V CDR1 and CDR2: SGHNT, YYREEE (reference sequence). V was clipped by 0 bases and J by 4 bases, with 13 bases between them. The CDR3 is 15 amino acids. CDR3 protein: CASSLDPGTITEAFF. CDR3 sequence (DNA): TGTGCCAGCAGCTTGGATCCAGGGACGATCACTGAAGCTTTCTTT.

This clone was found many times. This sequence joins TRBV7-2 and TRBJ1-2; TRBD1 is a possible D gene (6 bases). Germline V lookup: CDR1 SGHTA, CDR2 FQGNSA. V was shortened by 5 bases and J by 7 bases, with 20 bases between the two germline ends. This CDR3 comprises 15 residues. CDR3: CASSTSSWGALGYTF. CDR3 in DNA: TGTGCCAGCAGCACATCCTCCTGGGGGGCGCTTGGCTACACCTTC.

This clone was detected only a few times. CDR3 nucleotide sequence: TGTGCCAGCAGTCAAGGGACAGCAGCCACCGGGGAGCTGTTTTTT. It encodes CASSQGTAATGELFF. The V gene is TRBV6-5, the J gene TRBJ2-2; 7 positions match TRBD1. The V gene's germline CDR1 is MNHEY and CDR2 SVGAGI. J lost 4 bases, V lost 5 bases, and 7 bases had no gene match. This CDR3 has 15 residues.

The CDR3 bases are TGTGCCAGCAGTTACTCGACAGCCGGGCTTGGGGAGCAGTACTTC. Translated: CASSYSTAGLGEQYF. The chain employs TRBV6-5 and TRBJ2-7; D is possibly TRBD1 (5 bases). This CDR3 comprises 15 residues. V lost 0 bases, J lost 7 bases, and 16 bases lay in between. Germline lookup yields CDR1 MNHEY and CDR2 SVGAGI.

This clone has a handful of counts. The chain is built from TRBV19 and TRBJ2-7; D unresolved. Germline CDR1 LNHDA, CDR2 SQIVND (reference sequence). Trimming stripped 9 bases from V and 2 bases from J, with 14 bases between. CDR3 size: 13 residues. CDR3 sequence (DNA): TGTGCCAGCCGAGCCTCCCCCGCCTACGAGCAGTACTTC. Protein product: CASRASPAYEQYF.

This chain connects TRBV30 to TRBJ1-1; D gene uncertain. The CDR3 sequence is 13 residues long. V lost 0 bases, J lost 4 bases, and 9 bases lay in between. CDR1 and CDR2 from the germline V gene are GTSNPN and SVGIG (reference sequence). CDR3 coding DNA: TGTGCCTGGAGTGTACAAGTTGGCACTGAAGCTTTCTTT. Translating it yields CAWSVQVGTEAFF.

This clone was observed a few times. This chain joins TRBV15 and TRBJ2-1, with 11 positions matching TRBD2. The CDR3 consists of 19 residues. The junction had 9 bases not matched to a gene; V was cut back by 1 base and J by 1 base. The V gene's germline CDR1 is LNHNV and CDR2 YYDKDF (reference sequence). The CDR3 bases are TGTGCCACCAGCAGAGGACTAGCGGGACGTTTTGGGTCCTACAATGAGCAGTTCTTC. Translating gives CATSRGLAGRFGSYNEQFF. The full variable domain, with the rest looked up from reference TRBV15 and TRBJ2-1, is DAMVIQNPRYQVTQFGKPVTLSCSQTLNHNVMYWYQQKSSQAPKLLFHYYDKDFNNEADTPDNFQSRRPNTSFCFLDIRSPGLGDTAMYLCATSRGLAGRFGSYNEQFFGPGTRLTVL.

This clone appeared a few times. V gene TRBV20-1 combines with J gene TRBJ2-1; unclear D gene. Per germline, CDR1 DFQATT and CDR2 SNEGSKA (reference sequence). The CDR3 extends over 10 amino acids. Here the CDR3 DNA reads TGCAGCCCTTGGAACAATGAGCAGTTCTTC. Translating gives CSPWNNEQFF.

The chain recombines TRBV28 with TRBJ2-2; the D is unclear. Trimming shortened V by 3 bases and J by 0 bases, and 8 bases separated the two germline ends. CDR1 MDHEN and CDR2 SYDVKM come from the germline V gene. CDR3 length equals 15 residues. CDR3 sequence: CASSFISANTGELFF. The CDR3 nucleotides read TGTGCCAGCAGTTTTATCAGCGCGAACACCGGGGAGCTGTTTTTT.

This clone has a handful of counts. The chain links TRBV7-9 to TRBJ2-1; the D is unclear. The CDR3 has 15 amino acids. V lost 1 base and J lost 7, with 14 bases in between. Germline V gene lookup returns CDR1 SEHNR and CDR2 FQNEAQ (reference sequence). In nucleotides, the CDR3 is TGTGCCAGCAGCTTAGGGAGCGCAAAGCAGAATGAGCAGTTCTTC. This translates into CASSLGSAKQNEQFF.

J is TRBJ2-2 and V is TRBV7-6; the match to TRBD2 covers 14 bases. Germline V gives CDR1 SGHVS, CDR2 FNYEAQ. The V and J ends lost 4 bases and 4 bases, in that order; junction bases with no gene match: 5. This CDR3 has 17 residues. The CDR3 sequence: CASSSRLAGGPTGELFF. CDR3 bases: TGTGCCAGCAGCTCGAGACTAGCGGGAGGGCCCACCGGGGAGCTGTTTTTT.

The chain carries TRBV15 and TRBJ1-1; no reliable D call. There are 13 residues in the CDR3. V lost 1 base and J lost 1, with 4 bases in between. Germline loops: CDR1 LNHNV, CDR2 YYDKDF (reference sequence). CDR3: CATSRAQNTEAFF. CDR3 in DNA: TGTGCCACCAGCAGAGCCCAGAACACTGAAGCTTTCTTT.

This clone was counted only a few times. The chain combines TRBV27 with TRBJ1-2; D is perhaps TRBD1 (5 bases). Germline CDR1 is MNHEY and CDR2 is SMNVEV (reference sequence). The V gene lost 5 bases and the J gene lost 5 bases, with 15 bases spanning the gap. The CDR3 is made up of 14 amino acids. The CDR3 DNA sequence: TGTGCCAGCAGTCCGCGGGACGGCCTTTATGGCTACACCTTC. This sequence encodes CASSPRDGLYGYTF.

The chain has TRBV7-9 and TRBJ2-2; 9 bases agree with TRBD1. The CDR3 sequence is 15 residues long. The germline V gene encodes CDR1 SEHNR and CDR2 FQNEAQ (reference sequence). The V segment lost 4 bases and the J segment 5 bases; nucleotides outside the gene matches: 5. CDR3 sequence reads: CASSSWTGVTGELFF. The CDR3 DNA follows: TGTGCCAGCAGCTCGTGGACAGGGGTTACCGGGGAGCTGTTTTTT.

In this sample, this clone turned up a few times. This chain links TRBV30 with TRBJ1-4, with a weak D call TRBD1 (6 bases). Germline values: CDR1 GTSNPN, CDR2 SVGIG (reference sequence). There are 15 residues in the CDR3. Deletions cut 4 bases from V and 3 bases from J, with 15 bases between. CDR3 nucleotides: TGTGCCTGGACCCCGAGAGGGGGTTCTAATGAAAAACTGTTTTTT. Translating gives CAWTPRGGSNEKLFF.

This clone was found a few times. The chain employs TRBV28 and TRBJ2-3; TRBD1 agrees at 7 bases. The germline V gene encodes CDR1 MDHEN and CDR2 SYDVKM. The V segment lost 5 bases and the J segment 3 bases; nucleotides outside the gene matches: 17. CDR3 size: 18 residues. Written as DNA, the CDR3 is TGTGCCAGCAGTCAACCCCCGACAGGGTTTAGCTGGACAGATACGCAGTATTTT. Residues: CASSQPPTGFSWTDTQYF.

The rearrangement links TRBV30 to TRBJ2-5; no firm D call. With 0 bases removed from V and 2 bases from J, the gap between germline ends came to 7 bases. Germline values: CDR1 GTSNPN, CDR2 SVGIG (reference sequence). CDR3 length: 13 residues. The CDR3 DNA is TGTGCCTGGAGTGTACTCGGACAAGAGACCCAGTACTTC. Its protein is CAWSVLGQETQYF.

This rearrangement joins TRBV14 to TRBJ2-1; perhaps TRBD2 as D (6 bases). The CDR3 is 16 residues long. Germline CDR1 is SGHDN and CDR2 is FVKESK. Trimming stripped 3 bases from V and 0 bases from J, with 12 bases between. CDR3 region: CASSHRSGISYNEQFF. The DNA of the CDR3 is TGTGCCAGCAGCCACCGTAGCGGAATCTCCTACAATGAGCAGTTCTTC.

This chain joins TRBV20-1 and TRBJ1-5; D is unclear. Trimming took off 5 bases at V and 6 bases at J, with 8 bases between the two ends. From germline, CDR1 is DFQATT and CDR2 SNEGSKA (reference sequence). The length of the CDR3 is 11 residues. The CDR3 DNA follows: TGCAGTGCTGATTTGGGTCAGCCCCAGCATTTT. Translation gives CSADLGQPQHF.